This T cell receptor (beta chain) was sequenced in a study of blood T cell repertoires in COVID-19. CDR3 length: 16 amino acids. The germline V gene encodes CDR1 MGHRA and CDR2 YSYEKL. Unmatched junction bases numbered 4, after V lost 0 bases and J lost 2 bases. This table comes from immunoSEQ multiplex PCR, and its TCRdb copy is limited to in-frame clones, with some not included. The sample consists of over 85,000 clones, around 92% of them appearing once. This clonotype was sampled from a young man with acute or convalescent COVID-19. Sequences were obtained from peripheral blood. The V and J genes are TRBV4-1 and TRBJ2-7; 10 positions match TRBD2. The CDR3 loop is CASSQERAGGAYEQYF. CDR3 sequence (DNA): TGCGCCAGCAGCCAAGAGAGAGCGGGAGGGGCCTACGAGCAGTACTTC.